One T cell receptor (beta chain) is described in this entry. What it recognizes is unknown. This record comes from a study of radiotherapy plus CTLA-4 blockade in lung cancer. At the level of the study: Disease control was achieved by approximately 32% of patients, and objective responses by 18%. Findings of the study overall: Radiotherapy was combined with ipilimumab, and tumor-derived TCR clones then expanded in blood.

Libraries were prepared by immunoSEQ multiplex PCR; TCRdb keeps only in-frame clonotypes and omits some of them. This repertoire shows some 15,000 clones, approximately 75% found once; its top ten account for about 53%. Looked up from germline, CDR1 is MNHNS and CDR2 is SASEGT. This CDR3 is built from 14 residues. V lost 8 bases, J lost 9 bases, and 12 bases stayed unmatched. The sample consisted of peripheral blood, taken from a patient treated with radiotherapy plus ipilimumab. This sequence joins TRBV6-1 and TRBJ2-1, with 8 bases matching TRBD2. The sequence was obtained from a human donor with non-small cell lung cancer whose response to radiotherapy plus ipilimumab could not be evaluated. CDR3 sequence reads: CASGLAGGSGEQFF. The CDR3 region has the DNA TGTGCCAGCGGACTAGCCGGTGGGAGCGGTGAGCAGTTCTTC.